The rows below give T cell receptor beta chains drawn from one sample of a study of T cells in Graves' hyperthyroidism and ophthalmopathy. TCRdb recomputed calls from the multiplex PCR reads with MiXCR, one row per CDR3 protein. The sample has some 250,000 distinct CDR3 sequences, about 14% seen once. Input material: blood. These receptors were obtained from a woman aged 40 to 49 with Graves' hyperthyroidism that later progressed to Graves' ophthalmopathy. Each CDR3 is given with its conserved first and last residue. A D gene is named only where the DNA matches it firmly. Clone size is shown for a subset of rows, as once, few, many or a class of expanded clone.

CDR3: CASSEWAHGSGNTEAFF
DNA: TGTGCCAGCAGTGAATGGGCCCATGGGTCAGGGAACACTGAAGCTTTCTTT
size: many
D: -
J: TRBJ1-1
V: TRBV2

CDR3: CASSPDLLGGEQYF
DNA: TGTGCCAGCTCACCAGATCTTCTTGGAGGAGAGCAGTACTTC
size: many
D: -
J: TRBJ2-7
V: TRBV18

CDR3: CASSPDFLLPDEQFF
DNA: TGTGCCAGCAGCCCCGACTTTCTTCTTCCGGATGAGCAGTTCTTC
size: -
D: -
J: TRBJ2-1
V: TRBV3-1

CDR3: CASSIGLAGNNEQFF
DNA: TGTGCCAGTAGTATTGGGCTAGCGGGAAACAATGAGCAGTTCTTC
size: -
D: TRBD2
J: TRBJ2-1
V: TRBV19

CDR3: CSARVRLGQPQHF
DNA: TGCAGTGCTAGAGTTAGGCTGGGGCAGCCCCAGCATTTT
size: -
D: -
J: TRBJ1-5
V: TRBV20-1

CDR3: CASSLGTHEQYF
DNA: TGTGCCAGCAGTTTAGGGACCCACGAGCAGTACTTC
size: many
D: -
J: TRBJ2-7
V: TRBV28

CDR3: CASSGASGANVLTF
DNA: TGTGCCAGCAGCGGGGCGTCTGGGGCCAACGTCCTGACTTTC
size: -
D: -
J: TRBJ2-6
V: TRBV9

CDR3: CAALTSGRLGEQYF
DNA: TGTGCCGCCCTAACTAGCGGGCGCCTGGGCGAGCAGTACTTC
size: many
D: TRBD2
J: TRBJ2-7
V: TRBV10-3

CDR3: CASSLVPGEDTQYF
DNA: TGTGCCAGCAGTTTGGTCCCAGGGGAAGATACGCAGTATTTT
size: many
D: -
J: TRBJ2-3
V: TRBV28

CDR3: CASRQQGRLFF
DNA: TGTGCCAGCAGACAACAGGGGCGGCTGTTTTTT
size: many
D: TRBD1
J: TRBJ2-2
V: TRBV6-1

CDR3: CASSQRGLAGGPYEQYF
DNA: TGTGCCAGCAGCCAGAGGGGGTTAGCGGGAGGGCCCTACGAGCAGTACTTC
size: many
D: TRBD2
J: TRBJ2-7
V: TRBV11-2

CDR3: CAWADGGATEAFF
DNA: TGTGCCTGGGCTGACGGAGGCGCCACTGAAGCTTTCTTT
size: -
D: -
J: TRBJ1-1
V: TRBV30

CDR3: CASSPWDRYYNEQFF
DNA: TGTGCCAGCAGTCCCTGGGACAGGTATTACAATGAGCAGTTCTTC
size: many
D: TRBD1
J: TRBJ2-1
V: TRBV28

CDR3: CASSLWPGEGGYNEQFF
DNA: TGTGCCAGCAGCTTATGGCCCGGAGAGGGCGGCTACAATGAGCAGTTCTTC
size: many
D: -
J: TRBJ2-1
V: TRBV11-2